The clone carrying this T cell receptor beta chain was detected many times. RNA transcripts served as the template for amplifying TCR beta CDR3 regions. Researchers ran a first-round RT-PCR on the TCR CDR3 using the HTBI primer set. MiXCR was run by TCRdb on the multiplex PCR reads, yielding one entry per CDR3 protein. Among roughly 380,000 distinct CDR3 sequences listed, approximately 13% were seen once. These data originate in a study of T cells in Graves' hyperthyroidism and ophthalmopathy. Newly diagnosed hyperthyroidism patients aged 18 to 65 years had disease lasting under 2 months. The V end was cut by 2 bases, the J end by 3 bases, with 10 bases between. Germline V CDR1 and CDR2: SNHLY, FYNNEI. The CDR3 runs to 15 residues.

The rearrangement uses TRBV2 and TRBJ2-2; D is unresolved. Sequencing was done on a sample of blood. The source of this sequence is a woman aged 55-70 years with Graves' hyperthyroidism. The CDR3 sequence is CASSESPTYTGELFF. CDR3 in DNA: TGTGCCAGCAGTGAATCTCCTACCTACACCGGGGAGCTGTTTTTT.